The 30 T cell receptor beta chains presented below share a single source sample, sequenced in a study of T cells in Graves' hyperthyroidism and ophthalmopathy. RNA transcripts provided the source from which TCR beta CDR3 regions were amplified. First-round RT-PCR with HTBI primers amplified the TCR CDR3 region. A single record per CDR3 protein comes from TCRdb applying MiXCR to the multiplex PCR reads. This table has about 360,000 distinct CDR3 sequences, about 18% appearing once. The material sequenced was blood. All receptors come from a woman aged 18-35 years with Graves' hyperthyroidism.

The V gene is TRBV11-2, the J gene TRBJ2-2, with D perhaps matching TRBD1 (5 bases). With 5 bases removed from V and 3 bases from J, the gap between germline ends came to 16 bases. The CDR3 totals 16 residues. Germline values: CDR1 SGHAT, CDR2 FQNNGV. This CDR3 is CASSQGRTSYTGELFF. In DNA form, the CDR3 reads TGTGCCAGCAGCCAAGGGCGGACAAGTTACACCGGGGAGCTGTTTTTT.

This clonotype was observed many times. The V gene is TRBV5-1, the J gene TRBJ1-1, with 7 bases lining up with TRBD1. Germline CDR1 reads SGHRS; CDR2 reads YFSETQ. With V trimmed by 4 bases and J by 1 base, 16 bases remained unmatched. The CDR3 has 18 residues. The CDR3 is CASSLRPRIDRANTEAFF. CDR3 nucleotides: TGCGCCAGCAGCCTGAGACCCCGGATAGACAGGGCGAACACTGAAGCTTTCTTT.

This clonotype showed up many times. V and J are TRBV6-1 and TRBJ2-5; D might be TRBD2 (5 bases). The V and J ends lost 8 bases and 10 bases respectively, with 11 bases between them. Germline CDR1 MNHNS, CDR2 SASEGT. CDR3 size: 10 residues. CDR3 sequence (DNA): TGTGCCAGCTCGGACGGGGACCAGTACTTC. Translating gives CASSDGDQYF.

This clonotype was detected ten times or more. The V and J genes are TRBV12-3 or TRBV12-4 and TRBJ1-3, with a possible D match to TRBD1 (5 bases). This CDR3 region has 15 residues. Deletions cut 4 bases from V and 0 bases from J, with 10 bases between. CDR3: CASSWGRRSGNTIYF. The CDR3 nucleotides are TGTGCCAGCAGTTGGGGACGTCGCTCTGGAAACACCATATATTTT.

This clonotype was detected only a few times. A read error may produce the germline difference seen at one junction end. V is TRBV4-1 and J is TRBJ2-5, with 8 bases identical to TRBD1. Per the germline V gene, CDR1 is MGHRA and CDR2 is YSYEKL. The CDR3 contains 15 residues. The CDR3 DNA follows: TGCGCCTGCAGCCGGACAGGGACGACCGGAGAGACCCAGTACTTC. It translates to CACSRTGTTGETQYF.

This clonotype was seen repeatedly, ten times or more. The chain joins TRBV28 to TRBJ2-5; D remains ambiguous. There are 13 residues in the CDR3. V was clipped by 2 bases and J by 7 bases, with 11 bases between them. Germline values: CDR1 MDHEN, CDR2 SYDVKM. CDR3 loop: CASSLVRMGTQYF. The CDR3 DNA sequence: TGTGCCAGCAGTTTAGTTCGCATGGGGACCCAGTACTTC.

This clonotype came up many times. The chain is built from TRBV2 and TRBJ1-3, with a weak D call TRBD1 (5 bases). Germline CDR1 reads SNHLY; CDR2 reads FYNNEI. This CDR3 contains 17 residues. V lost 5 bases and J 0 bases, leaving 17 bases between the germline ends. The CDR3 loop is CASSIPRDRYSGNTIYF. Here the CDR3 DNA reads TGTGCCAGCAGTATCCCCCGGGACCGATACTCTGGAAACACCATATATTTT.

This clonotype was observed many times. The chain uses TRBV27 and TRBJ1-1; D unclear. The V gene's germline CDR1 is MNHEY and CDR2 SMNVEV (reference sequence). This CDR3 is built from 16 residues. Trimming removed 3 bases at V and 3 bases at J, with 17 bases between. The CDR3 region is CASSLGGFGPHTEAFF. DNA for the CDR3: TGTGCCAGCAGTTTGGGCGGTTTCGGGCCCCACACTGAAGCTTTCTTT.

Notes on this clonotype: Sequence at one end of the junction differs from germline and may be a read error. The chain combines TRBV4-1 with TRBJ1-5; perhaps TRBD1 as D (5 bases). CDR1 and CDR2 from the germline V gene are MGHRA and YSYEKL. The CDR3 extends over 16 amino acids. This CDR3 reads CASSQGGAGGNRPQHF. For the CDR3, the DNA is TGCGCCAGCAGCCAAGGGGGCGCGGGTGGCAATCGGCCCCAGCATTTT.

In this sample, this clonotype turned up many times. The chain carries TRBV20-1 and TRBJ1-1; D might be TRBD1 (6 bases). This CDR3 has 13 residues. The V and J ends lost 1 base and 6 bases respectively, with 12 bases between them. Germline V gene data show CDR1 as DFQATT and CDR2 as SNEGSKA (reference sequence). The CDR3 is CSARGSPGAEAFF. As DNA, the CDR3 is TGCAGTGCTAGAGGGTCCCCAGGGGCTGAAGCTTTCTTT.

V and J are TRBV5-1 and TRBJ2-7, with D uncertain. The germline gives CDR1 SGHRS, CDR2 YFSETQ. CDR3 size: 16 residues. V was cut by 4 bases and J by 0 bases, with 17 bases left in between. The CDR3 loop is CASSLPPDRSSYEQYF. The CDR3 DNA follows: TGCGCCAGCAGCCTTCCCCCGGATCGGAGCTCCTACGAGCAGTACTTC.

This clonotype was recorded many times. The V gene is TRBV27, the J gene TRBJ1-4; D is undetermined. The length of the CDR3 is 15 residues. In germline, CDR1 is MNHEY, CDR2 SMNVEV (reference sequence). V lost 5 bases and J lost 3, with 13 bases in between. CDR3 in amino acids: CASSPTFTANEKLFF. For the CDR3, the DNA is TGTGCCAGCAGTCCAACTTTTACGGCTAATGAAAAACTGTTTTTT. Complete variable domain (other parts from reference TRBV27 and TRBJ1-4): EAQVTQNPRYLITVTGKKLTVTCSQNMNHEYMSWYRQDPGLGLRQIYYSMNVEVTDKGDVPEGYKVSRKEKRNFPLILESPSPNQTSLYFCASSPTFTANEKLFFGSGTQLSVL.

This clonotype was detected many times. V and J are TRBV20-1 and TRBJ2-7; tentatively, D is TRBD2 (5 bases). Germline CDR1 DFQATT, CDR2 SNEGSKA (reference sequence). The CDR3 runs to 14 residues. Trimming removed 0 bases at V and 7 bases at J, with 16 bases between. The CDR3 DNA reads as TGCAGTGCTAGAGATCGGGAAAAGGGCTGGGAGCAGTACTTC. Translated: CSARDREKGWEQYF.

The chain joins TRBV5-1 to TRBJ2-7; D gene ambiguous. Trimming removed 0 bases from V and 7 bases from J, with 11 bases in between. Looked up from germline, CDR1 is SGHRS and CDR2 is YFSETQ. The CDR3 has 13 amino acids. The DNA for the CDR3 is TGCGCCAGCAGCTTGGCCGCCGCAAGGGAGCAGTACTTC. Its translation: CASSLAAAREQYF.

This clonotype was recorded at least ten times. The rearrangement links TRBV11-2 to TRBJ1-2, with TRBD1 matching over 8 bases. Trimming removed 4 bases from V and 4 bases from J; junction bases left unmatched: 5. The CDR3 covers 14 residues. The germline V gene has CDR1 SGHAT and CDR2 FQNNGV. The CDR3 loop is CASSSRGHIYGYTF. The CDR3 DNA follows: TGTGCCAGCAGCTCCAGGGGGCACATCTATGGCTACACCTTC.

This clonotype was seen at least ten times. J is TRBJ1-1 and V is TRBV6-4; 7 nucleotides agree with TRBD1. The ends lost 4 bases at V and 0 bases at J; junction bases unmatched: 2. Germline loops: CDR1 MRHNA, CDR2 SNTAGT. The CDR3 runs 14 residues. The CDR3 DNA follows: TGTGCCAGCAGTGCCGGGACAGTGAACACTGAAGCTTTCTTT. This translates into CASSAGTVNTEAFF.

This rearrangement joins TRBV3-1 to TRBJ1-1; D is undetermined. Trimming took 4 bases from V and 0 from J, leaving 18 bases between them. CDR3 length: 17 residues. Germline CDR1 is LGHDT and CDR2 is YNNKEL (reference sequence). Here the CDR3 reads CASSRLSSSTMNTEAFF. In DNA, the CDR3 is TGTGCCAGCAGCCGCTTATCATCGTCCACTATGAACACTGAAGCTTTCTTT.

The chain is built from TRBV12-3 or TRBV12-4 and TRBJ1-2; weak D call: TRBD1 (6 bases). Trimming took off 5 bases at V and 8 bases at J, with 15 bases between the two ends. This CDR3 has 13 residues. In nucleotides, the CDR3 is TGTGCCAGCAGTCCCGGGGACAACTGGGGCTACACCTTC. Its protein product is CASSPGDNWGYTF.

This clonotype was seen ten or more times. This rearrangement joins TRBV19 to TRBJ1-5, with a weak D call TRBD1 (5 bases). The ends were cut back, 1 base at V and 9 bases at J, with 7 bases in the middle. The length of the CDR3 is 12 residues. Per the germline V gene, CDR1 is LNHDA and CDR2 is SQIVND (reference sequence). CDR3 in DNA: TGTGCCAGTAGTATAGGGGGCTTGCCCCAGCATTTT. As protein: CASSIGGLPQHF. Full variable domain (outside the CDR3, taken from reference TRBV19 and TRBJ1-5): DGGITQSPKYLFRKEGQNVTLSCEQNLNHDAMYWYRQDPGQGLRLIYYSQIVNDFQKGDIAEGYSVSREKKESFPLTVTSAQKNPTAFYLCASSIGGLPQHFGDGTRLSIL.

Many counts were recorded for this clonotype. For the CDR3, the DNA is TGTGCCAGCAGTTACTCCTGGGGGGGGCACGGAGAGACCCAGTACTTC. It is translated as CASSYSWGGHGETQYF. The chain couples TRBV6-5 to TRBJ2-5; possible D gene TRBD2, 7 bases. This CDR3 has 16 residues. The V gene lost 0 bases and the J gene lost 4 bases, with 15 bases spanning the gap. Germline assignment: CDR1 MNHEY and CDR2 SVGAGI.

This clonotype showed up many times. J is TRBJ1-1 and V is TRBV6-1, with no clear D. V lost 7 bases and J lost 3, with 15 bases in between. This CDR3 is 14 amino acids long. Per the germline V gene, CDR1 is MNHNS and CDR2 is SASEGT. Here the CDR3 DNA reads TGTGCCAGCACCTTTCATGGGGAGGACACTGAAGCTTTCTTT. Residues: CASTFHGEDTEAFF.

The table lists this clonotype with many counts. The J gene is TRBJ2-5, the V gene TRBV30, with TRBD2 matching over 7 bases. The CDR3 spans 14 residues. V lost 0 bases, J lost 1 base, and 2 bases stayed unmatched. CDR1 is GTSNPN and CDR2 is SVGIG in the germline V gene (reference sequence). Here the CDR3 DNA reads TGTGCCTGGAGTGTCGGGGGGTTCCAAGAGACCCAGTACTTC. Amino acid sequence: CAWSVGGFQETQYF.

Ten or more counts support this clonotype. J is TRBJ2-5 and V is TRBV7-3, with D unresolved. This CDR3 is 14 amino acids long. Germline CDR1 SGHTA, CDR2 FQGTGA. V lost 0 bases and J lost 4, with 9 bases in between. CDR3 in amino acids: CASSLTGWGETQYF. In nucleotides, the CDR3 is TGTGCCAGCAGCTTAACCGGGTGGGGAGAGACCCAGTACTTC. The full variable domain, with the rest looked up from reference TRBV7-3 and TRBJ2-5, is GAGVSQTPSNKVTEKGKYVELRCDPISGHTALYWYRQSLGQGPEFLIYFQGTGAADDSGLPNDRFFAVRPEGSVSTLKIQRTERGDSAVYLCASSLTGWGETQYFGPGTRLLVL.

The chain combines TRBV20-1 with TRBJ2-4; 11 nucleotides agree with TRBD2. Germline CDR1 DFQATT, CDR2 SNEGSKA (reference sequence). Trimming removed 1 base from V and 4 bases from J; junction bases left unmatched: 0. The length of the CDR3 is 14 residues. This CDR3 reads CSARGLAGKNIQYF. CDR3 coding DNA: TGCAGTGCTAGAGGACTAGCGGGGAAAAACATTCAGTACTTC.

The chain recombines TRBV28 with TRBJ1-1; D unclear. Trimming took off 1 base at V and 1 base at J, with 10 bases between the two ends. Germline CDR1 and CDR2: MDHEN and SYDVKM. The CDR3 loop spans 15 amino acids. In DNA form, the CDR3 reads TGTGCCAGCAGTTTATTATTCCGACAGAACACTGAAGCTTTCTTT. Protein sequence: CASSLLFRQNTEAFF.

This clonotype was counted at least ten times. The J gene is TRBJ2-7, the V gene TRBV28, with TRBD1 matching 9 bases. The CDR3 length is 15 residues. The germline CDR1 and CDR2 sequences are MDHEN and SYDVKM. The V and J ends lost 4 bases and 1 base, in that order; junction bases with no gene match: 5. The chain's CDR3 is CASSSDRGGSYEQYF. CDR3 coding DNA: TGTGCCAGCAGTTCGGACAGGGGAGGATCCTACGAGCAGTACTTC. Supplemented by reference TRBV28 and TRBJ2-7, the full variable domain reads DVKVTQSSRYLVKRTGEKVFLECVQDMDHENMFWYRQDPGLGLRLIYFSYDVKMKEKGDIPEGYSVSREKKERFSLILESASTNQTSMYLCASSSDRGGSYEQYFGPGTRLTVT.

This clonotype was detected a few times. The V call is TRBV5-6, the J call TRBJ2-2; D call uncertain. Germline assignment: CDR1 SGHDT and CDR2 YYEEEE. The CDR3 covers 13 residues. Between the trimmed V and J ends, which lost 4 bases and 6 bases, there was a span of 10 bases. The CDR3 DNA sequence: TGTGCCAGCAGCCGGCGTCGGCCCGGGGAGCTGTTTTTT. Its protein is CASSRRRPGELFF.

This clonotype was recorded many times. This chain links TRBV29-1 with TRBJ1-5, with TRBD1 matching 7 bases. This CDR3 has 13 residues. The germline CDR1 and CDR2 sequences are SQVTM and ANQGSEA. Losses at the gene ends were 6 bases for V and 7 bases for J; bases not matched to a gene: 9. DNA for the CDR3: TGCAGCGTCTACGACAGGGAGGGACAGCCCCAGCATTTT. Its protein is CSVYDREGQPQHF.

The gene calls are TRBV2 and TRBJ2-7; 8 bases match TRBD1. This CDR3 contains 14 residues. Looked up from germline, CDR1 is SNHLY and CDR2 is FYNNEI. V lost 8 bases to trimming and J lost 0 bases; unmatched junction nucleotides: 6. Here the CDR3 reads CASGVTGGSYEQYF. The CDR3 DNA is TGTGCCAGCGGTGTTACAGGGGGCTCCTACGAGCAGTACTTC.

This clonotype showed up many times. The chain couples TRBV6-1 to TRBJ1-1, with unresolved D. The CDR3 extends over 15 amino acids. Trimming took off 8 bases at V and 4 bases at J, with 20 bases between the two ends. Germline V gene lookup returns CDR1 MNHNS and CDR2 SASEGT. Written as DNA, the CDR3 is TGTGCCAGCTGTAAAGGGCCCGCGGAGATCACTGAAGCTTTCTTT. It is translated as CASCKGPAEITEAFF.